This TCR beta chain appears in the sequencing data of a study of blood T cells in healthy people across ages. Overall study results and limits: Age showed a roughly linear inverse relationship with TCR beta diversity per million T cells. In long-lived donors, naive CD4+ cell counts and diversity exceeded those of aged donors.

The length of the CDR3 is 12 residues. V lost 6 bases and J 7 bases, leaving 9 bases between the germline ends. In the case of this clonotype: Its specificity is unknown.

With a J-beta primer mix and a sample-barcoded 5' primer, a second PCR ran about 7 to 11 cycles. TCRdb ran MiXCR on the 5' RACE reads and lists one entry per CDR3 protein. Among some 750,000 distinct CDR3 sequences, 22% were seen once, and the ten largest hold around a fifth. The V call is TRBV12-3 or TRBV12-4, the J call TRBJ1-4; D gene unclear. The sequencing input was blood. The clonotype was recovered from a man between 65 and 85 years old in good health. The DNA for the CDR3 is TGTGCCAGCAGCAACGGACGTGAAAAACTGTTTTTT. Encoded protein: CASSNGREKLFF.